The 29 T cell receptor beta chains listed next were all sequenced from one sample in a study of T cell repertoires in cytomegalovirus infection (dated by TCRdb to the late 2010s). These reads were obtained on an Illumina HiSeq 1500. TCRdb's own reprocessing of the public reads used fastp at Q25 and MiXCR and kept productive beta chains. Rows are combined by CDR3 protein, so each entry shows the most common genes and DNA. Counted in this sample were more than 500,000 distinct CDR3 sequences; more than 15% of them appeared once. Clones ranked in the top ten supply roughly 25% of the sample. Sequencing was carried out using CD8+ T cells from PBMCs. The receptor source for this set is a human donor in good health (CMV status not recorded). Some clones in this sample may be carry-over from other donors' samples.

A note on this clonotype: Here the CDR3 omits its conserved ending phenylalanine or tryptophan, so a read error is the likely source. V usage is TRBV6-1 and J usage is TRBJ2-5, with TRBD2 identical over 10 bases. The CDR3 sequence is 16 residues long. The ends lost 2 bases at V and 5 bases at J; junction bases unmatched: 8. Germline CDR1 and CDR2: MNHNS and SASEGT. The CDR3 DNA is TGTGCCAGCAGTGAATTCCTAGCGGGGGCGGGGGAGACCCAGTACTTA. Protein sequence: CASSEFLAGAGETQYL.

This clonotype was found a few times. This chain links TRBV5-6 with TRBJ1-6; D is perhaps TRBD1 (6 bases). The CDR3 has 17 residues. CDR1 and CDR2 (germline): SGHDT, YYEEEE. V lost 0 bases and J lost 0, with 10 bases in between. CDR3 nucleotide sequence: TGTGCCAGCAGCTTGGGGCAGGGGAGCTCCTATAATTCACCCCTCCACTTT. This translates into CASSLGQGSSYNSPLHF.

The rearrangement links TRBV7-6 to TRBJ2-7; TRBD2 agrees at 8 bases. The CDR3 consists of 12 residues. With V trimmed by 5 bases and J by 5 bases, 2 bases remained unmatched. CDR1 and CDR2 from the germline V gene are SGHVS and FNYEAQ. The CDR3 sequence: CASSLTSDEQYF. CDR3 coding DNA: TGTGCCAGCAGCCTGACTAGCGACGAGCAGTACTTC.

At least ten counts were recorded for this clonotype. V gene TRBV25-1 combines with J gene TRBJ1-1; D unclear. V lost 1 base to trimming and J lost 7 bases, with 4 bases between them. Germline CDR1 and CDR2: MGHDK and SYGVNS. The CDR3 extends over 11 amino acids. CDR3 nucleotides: TGTGCCAGCAGTGAATGGAATGAAGCTTTCTTT. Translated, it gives CASSEWNEAFF.

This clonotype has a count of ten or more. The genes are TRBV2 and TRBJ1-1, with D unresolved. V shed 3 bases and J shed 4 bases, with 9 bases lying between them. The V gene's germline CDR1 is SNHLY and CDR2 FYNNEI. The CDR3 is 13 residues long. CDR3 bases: TGTGCCAGCAGTGAGCTGGCCGGCACTGAAGCTTTCTTT. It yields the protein CASSELAGTEAFF.

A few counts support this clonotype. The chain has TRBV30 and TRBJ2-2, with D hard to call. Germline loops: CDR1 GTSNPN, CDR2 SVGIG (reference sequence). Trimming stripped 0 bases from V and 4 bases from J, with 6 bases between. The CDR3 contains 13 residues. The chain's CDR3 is CAWSVLGTGELFF. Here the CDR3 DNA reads TGTGCCTGGAGTGTACTTGGCACCGGGGAGCTGTTTTTT.

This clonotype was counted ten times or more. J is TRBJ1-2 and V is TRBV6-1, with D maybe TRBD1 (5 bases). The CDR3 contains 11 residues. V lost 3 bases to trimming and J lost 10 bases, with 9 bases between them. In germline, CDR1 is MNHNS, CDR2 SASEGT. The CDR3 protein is CASSEGENYTF. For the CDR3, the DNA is TGTGCCAGCAGTGAGGGGGAGAACTACACCTTC.

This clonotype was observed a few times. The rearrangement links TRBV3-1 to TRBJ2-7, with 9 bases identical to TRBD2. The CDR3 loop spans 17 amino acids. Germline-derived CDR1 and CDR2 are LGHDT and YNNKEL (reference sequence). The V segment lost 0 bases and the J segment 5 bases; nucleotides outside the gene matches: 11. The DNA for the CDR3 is TGTGCCAGCAGCCAAGAAGGTGCGGGGGGGCGAAAAAACGAGCAGTACTTC. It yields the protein CASSQEGAGGRKNEQYF.

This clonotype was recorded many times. Here the CDR3 reads CASSLTGMITDTQYF. In nucleotides, the CDR3 is TGTGCCAGCAGCTTAACCGGGATGATCACAGATACGCAGTATTTT. The chain has TRBV7-3 and TRBJ2-3; perhaps TRBD2 as D (5 bases). V was cut by 0 bases and J by 2 bases, with 9 bases left in between. The germline gives CDR1 SGHTA, CDR2 FQGTGA. The CDR3 totals 15 residues.

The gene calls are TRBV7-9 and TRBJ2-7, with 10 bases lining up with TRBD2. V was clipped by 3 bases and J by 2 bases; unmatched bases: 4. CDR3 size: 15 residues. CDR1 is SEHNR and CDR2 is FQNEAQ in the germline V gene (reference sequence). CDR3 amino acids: CASSLTSGRPYEQYF. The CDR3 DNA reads TGTGCCAGCAGCTTGACTAGCGGGCGCCCCTACGAGCAGTACTTC.

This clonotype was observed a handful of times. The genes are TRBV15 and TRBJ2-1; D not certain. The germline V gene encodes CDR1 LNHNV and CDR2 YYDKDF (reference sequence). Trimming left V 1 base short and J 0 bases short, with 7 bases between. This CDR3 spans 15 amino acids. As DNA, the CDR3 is TGTGCCACCAGCAGAGTGGTGAGCTCCTACAATGAGCAGTTCTTC. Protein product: CATSRVVSSYNEQFF.

This CDR3 reads CASSIVYSVANTEAFF. CDR3 coding DNA: TGTGCCAGTAGTATAGTTTACAGTGTTGCGAACACTGAAGCTTTCTTT. The chain links TRBV19 to TRBJ1-1, with D unclear. CDR1 LNHDA and CDR2 SQIVND come from the germline V gene (reference sequence). The CDR3 runs to 16 residues. Deletions cut 1 base from V and 1 base from J, with 13 bases between.

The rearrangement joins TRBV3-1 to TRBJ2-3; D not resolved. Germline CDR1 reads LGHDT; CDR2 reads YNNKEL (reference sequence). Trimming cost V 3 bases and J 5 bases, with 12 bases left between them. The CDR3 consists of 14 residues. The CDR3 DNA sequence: TGTGCCAGCAGCCACCTGACCCGTTTAGATACGCAGTATTTT. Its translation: CASSHLTRLDTQYF.

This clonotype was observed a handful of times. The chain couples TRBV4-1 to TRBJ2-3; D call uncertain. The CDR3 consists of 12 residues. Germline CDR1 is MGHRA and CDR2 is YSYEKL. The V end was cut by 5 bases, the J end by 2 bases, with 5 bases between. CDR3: CASSDLTDTQYF. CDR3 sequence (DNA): TGCGCCAGCAGCGACCTCACAGATACGCAGTATTTT.

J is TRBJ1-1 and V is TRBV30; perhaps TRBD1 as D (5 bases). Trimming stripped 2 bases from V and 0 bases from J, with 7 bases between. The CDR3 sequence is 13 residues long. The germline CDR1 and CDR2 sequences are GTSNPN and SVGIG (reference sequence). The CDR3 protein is CAWSPTVNTEAFF. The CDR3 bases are TGTGCCTGGAGTCCGACAGTGAACACTGAAGCTTTCTTT.

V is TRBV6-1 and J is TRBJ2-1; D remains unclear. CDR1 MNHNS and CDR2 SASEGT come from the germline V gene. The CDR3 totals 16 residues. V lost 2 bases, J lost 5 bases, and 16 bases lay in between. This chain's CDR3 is CASSEWSHHYDNEQFF. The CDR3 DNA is TGTGCCAGCAGTGAATGGAGCCACCACTACGACAATGAGCAGTTCTTC.

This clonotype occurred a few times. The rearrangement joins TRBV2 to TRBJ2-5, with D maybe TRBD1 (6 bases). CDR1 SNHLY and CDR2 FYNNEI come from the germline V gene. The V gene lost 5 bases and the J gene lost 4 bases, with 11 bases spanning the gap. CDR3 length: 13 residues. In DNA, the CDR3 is TGTGCCAGCAGTACAACAGGGCTAGAGACCCAGTACTTC. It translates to CASSTTGLETQYF.

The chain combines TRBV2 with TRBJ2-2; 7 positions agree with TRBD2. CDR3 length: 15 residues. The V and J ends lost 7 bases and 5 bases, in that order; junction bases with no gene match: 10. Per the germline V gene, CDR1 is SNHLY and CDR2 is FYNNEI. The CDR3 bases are TGTGCCAGCACCCCGTCCGGGGGAGGGACCGGGGAGCTGTTTTTT. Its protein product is CASTPSGGGTGELFF.

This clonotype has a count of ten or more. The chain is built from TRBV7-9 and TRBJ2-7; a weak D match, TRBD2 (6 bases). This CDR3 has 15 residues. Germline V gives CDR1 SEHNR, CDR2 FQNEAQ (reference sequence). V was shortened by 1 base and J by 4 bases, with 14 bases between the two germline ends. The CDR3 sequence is CASSLVGGQTYEQYF. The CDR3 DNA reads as TGTGCCAGCAGCTTAGTCGGAGGGCAGACTTACGAGCAGTACTTC.

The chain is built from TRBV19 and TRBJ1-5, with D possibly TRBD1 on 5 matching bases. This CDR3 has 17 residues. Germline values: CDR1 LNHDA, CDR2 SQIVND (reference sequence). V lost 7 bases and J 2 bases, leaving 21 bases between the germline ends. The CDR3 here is CASTPVILPQGNQPQHF. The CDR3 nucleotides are TGTGCCAGTACCCCAGTAATTTTACCACAGGGCAATCAGCCCCAGCATTTT.

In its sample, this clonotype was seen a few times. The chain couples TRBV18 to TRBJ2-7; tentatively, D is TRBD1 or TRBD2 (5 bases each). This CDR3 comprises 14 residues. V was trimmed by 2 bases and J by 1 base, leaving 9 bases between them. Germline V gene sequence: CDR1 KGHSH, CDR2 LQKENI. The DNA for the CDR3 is TGTGCCAGCTCACCAAACTGGGGGTCCTACGAGCAGTACTTC. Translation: CASSPNWGSYEQYF.

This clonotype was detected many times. CDR3 residues: CASTQGGARTQAFF. As DNA, the CDR3 is TGTGCCAGCACACAGGGGGGGGCGAGGACTCAAGCTTTCTTT. The V gene is TRBV7-8, the J gene TRBJ1-1, with 8 bases lining up with TRBD1. V lost 7 bases, J lost 9 bases, and 13 bases stayed unmatched. The CDR3 runs to 14 residues. CDR1 is SGHVS, CDR2 FQNEAQ, per germline.

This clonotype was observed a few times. Written as DNA, the CDR3 is TGCAGTGCTAGAGGAGACCCTGAACAAGGGGAGACCCAGTACTTC. This gives the protein CSARGDPEQGETQYF. The J gene is TRBJ2-5, the V gene TRBV20-1, with unresolved D. This CDR3 contains 15 residues. V gave up 1 base and J gave up 5 bases, with 17 bases separating them. CDR1 is DFQATT and CDR2 is SNEGSKA in the germline V gene (reference sequence).

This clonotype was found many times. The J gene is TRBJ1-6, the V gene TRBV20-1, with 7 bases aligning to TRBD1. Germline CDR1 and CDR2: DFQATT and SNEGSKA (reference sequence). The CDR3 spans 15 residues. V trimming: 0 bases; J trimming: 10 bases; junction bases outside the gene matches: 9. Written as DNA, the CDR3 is TGCAGTGCTAGAGACCAGGACAGGCGGCGATCACCCCTCCACTTT. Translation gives CSARDQDRRRSPLHF.

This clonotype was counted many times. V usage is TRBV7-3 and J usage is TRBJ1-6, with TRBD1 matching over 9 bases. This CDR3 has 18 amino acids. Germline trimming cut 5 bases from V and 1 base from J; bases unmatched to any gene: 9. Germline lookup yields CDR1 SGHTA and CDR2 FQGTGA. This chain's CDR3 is CASSTRDRASSYNSPLHF. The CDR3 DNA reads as TGTGCCAGCAGCACCCGGGACAGGGCGAGTTCCTATAATTCACCCCTCCACTTT.

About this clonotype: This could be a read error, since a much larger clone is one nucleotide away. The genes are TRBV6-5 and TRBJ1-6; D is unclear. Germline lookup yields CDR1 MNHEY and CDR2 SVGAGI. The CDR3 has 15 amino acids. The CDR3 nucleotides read TGTTCCAGCAGTTACTCGGAGATTTATAATTCACCCCTCCACTTT. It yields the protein CSSSYSEIYNSPLHF.

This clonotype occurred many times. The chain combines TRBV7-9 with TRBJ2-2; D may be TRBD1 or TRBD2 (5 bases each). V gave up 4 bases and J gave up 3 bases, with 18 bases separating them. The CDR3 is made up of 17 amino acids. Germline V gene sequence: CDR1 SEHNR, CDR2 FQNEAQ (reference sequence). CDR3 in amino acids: CASSSDTSGRHTGELFF. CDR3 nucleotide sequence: TGTGCCAGCAGCTCGGACACCTCGGGAAGGCACACCGGGGAGCTGTTTTTT.

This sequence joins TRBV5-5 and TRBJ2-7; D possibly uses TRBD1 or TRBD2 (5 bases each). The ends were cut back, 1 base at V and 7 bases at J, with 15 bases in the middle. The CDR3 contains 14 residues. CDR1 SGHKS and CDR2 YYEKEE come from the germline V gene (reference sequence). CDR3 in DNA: TGTGCCAGCAGCTTGAACCGGGGCCGACGGGAGCAGTACTTC. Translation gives CASSLNRGRREQYF. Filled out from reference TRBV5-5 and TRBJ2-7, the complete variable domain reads DAGVTQSPTHLIKTRGQQVTLRCSPISGHKSVSWYQQVLGQGPQFIFQYYEKEERGRGNFPDRFSARQFPNYSSELNVNALLLGDSALYLCASSLNRGRREQYFGPGTRLTVT.

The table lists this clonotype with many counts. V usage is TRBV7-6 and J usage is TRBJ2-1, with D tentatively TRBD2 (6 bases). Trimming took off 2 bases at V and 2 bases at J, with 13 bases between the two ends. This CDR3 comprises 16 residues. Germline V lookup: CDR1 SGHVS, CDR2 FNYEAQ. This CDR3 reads CASSLRTGVTYNEQFF. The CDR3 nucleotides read TGTGCCAGCAGCTTAAGGACGGGAGTAACCTACAATGAGCAGTTCTTC.